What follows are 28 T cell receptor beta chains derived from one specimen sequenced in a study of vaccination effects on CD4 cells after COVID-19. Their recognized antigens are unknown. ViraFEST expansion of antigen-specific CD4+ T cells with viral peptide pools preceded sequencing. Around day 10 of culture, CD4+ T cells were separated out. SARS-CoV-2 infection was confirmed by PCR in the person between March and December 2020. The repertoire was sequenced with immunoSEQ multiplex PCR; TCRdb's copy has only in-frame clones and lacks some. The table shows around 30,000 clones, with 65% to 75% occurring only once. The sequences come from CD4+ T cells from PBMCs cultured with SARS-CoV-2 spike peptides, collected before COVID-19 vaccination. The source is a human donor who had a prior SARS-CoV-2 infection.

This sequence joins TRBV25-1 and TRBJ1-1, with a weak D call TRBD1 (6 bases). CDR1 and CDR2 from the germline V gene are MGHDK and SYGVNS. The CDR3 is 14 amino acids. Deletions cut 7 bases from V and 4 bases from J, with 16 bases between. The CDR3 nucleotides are TGTGCCAGCACATCTTGGGGGGGCGGCACTGAAGCTTTCTTT. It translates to CASTSWGGGTEAFF.

The CDR3 nucleotides read TGCGCCAGCAGCAGGTTGGGACAGGGAGGTGTTGGCTACACCTTC. It codes for CASSRLGQGGVGYTF. The V call is TRBV5-1, the J call TRBJ1-2; TRBD1 aligns across 9 bases. Germline V gives CDR1 SGHRS, CDR2 YFSETQ. This CDR3 has 15 amino acids. The V segment lost 4 bases and the J segment 7 bases; nucleotides outside the gene matches: 11.

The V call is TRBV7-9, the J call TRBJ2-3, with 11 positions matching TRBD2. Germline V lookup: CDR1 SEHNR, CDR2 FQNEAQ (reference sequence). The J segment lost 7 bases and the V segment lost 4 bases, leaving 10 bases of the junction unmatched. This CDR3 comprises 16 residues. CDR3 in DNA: TGTGCCAGCAGCTGGGGAGTAGCGGGAGGGATGTATACGCAGTATTTT. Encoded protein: CASSWGVAGGMYTQYF.

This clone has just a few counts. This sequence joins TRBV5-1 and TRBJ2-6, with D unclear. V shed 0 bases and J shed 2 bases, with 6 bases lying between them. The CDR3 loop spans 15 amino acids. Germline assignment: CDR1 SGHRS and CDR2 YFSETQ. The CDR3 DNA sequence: TGCGCCAGCAGCTTGGGGGCGGCTGGGGCCAACGTCCTGACTTTC. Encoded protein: CASSLGAAGANVLTF. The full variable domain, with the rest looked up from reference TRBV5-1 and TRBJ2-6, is KAGVTQTPRYLIKTRGQQVTLSCSPISGHRSVSWYQQTPGQGLQFLFEYFSETQRNKGNFPGRFSGRQFSNSRSEMNVSTLELGDSALYLCASSLGAAGANVLTFGAGSRLTVL.

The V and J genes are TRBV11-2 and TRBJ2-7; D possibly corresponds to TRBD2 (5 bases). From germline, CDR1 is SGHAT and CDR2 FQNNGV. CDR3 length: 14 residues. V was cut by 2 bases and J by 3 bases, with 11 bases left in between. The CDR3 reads CASSLWASSYEQYF. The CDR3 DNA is TGTGCCAGCAGCTTATGGGCTAGCAGCTACGAGCAGTACTTC.

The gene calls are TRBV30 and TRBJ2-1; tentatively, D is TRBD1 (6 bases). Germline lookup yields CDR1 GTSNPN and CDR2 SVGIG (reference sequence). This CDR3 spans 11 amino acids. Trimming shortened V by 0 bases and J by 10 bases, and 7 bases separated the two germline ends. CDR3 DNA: TGTGCCTGGAGTGTACAGGGAGAGCAGTTCTTC. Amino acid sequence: CAWSVQGEQFF.

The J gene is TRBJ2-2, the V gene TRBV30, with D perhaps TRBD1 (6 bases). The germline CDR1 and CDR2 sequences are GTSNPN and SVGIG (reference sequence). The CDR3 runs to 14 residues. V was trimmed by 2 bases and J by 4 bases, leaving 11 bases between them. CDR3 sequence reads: CAWSLGHSTGELFF. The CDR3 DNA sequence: TGTGCCTGGAGTTTGGGACACAGCACCGGGGAGCTGTTTTTT.

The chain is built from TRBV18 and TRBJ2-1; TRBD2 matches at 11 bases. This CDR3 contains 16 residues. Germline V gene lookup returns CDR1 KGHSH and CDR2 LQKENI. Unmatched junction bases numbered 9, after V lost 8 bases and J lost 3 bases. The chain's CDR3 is CASLPATSGVYNEQFF. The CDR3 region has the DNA TGTGCCAGCCTACCAGCGACTAGCGGGGTCTACAATGAGCAGTTCTTC. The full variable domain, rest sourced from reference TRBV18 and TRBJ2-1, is NAGVMQNPRHLVRRRGQEARLRCSPMKGHSHVYWYRQLPEEGLKFMVYLQKENIIDESGMPKERFSAEFPKEGPSILRIQQVVRGDSAAYFCASLPATSGVYNEQFFGPGTRLTVL.

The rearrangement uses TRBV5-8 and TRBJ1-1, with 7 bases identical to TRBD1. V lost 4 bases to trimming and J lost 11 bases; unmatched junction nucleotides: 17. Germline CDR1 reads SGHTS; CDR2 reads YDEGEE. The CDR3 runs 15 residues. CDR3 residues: CASSGGAVNRGLAFF. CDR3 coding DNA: TGTGCCAGCAGCGGGGGCGCGGTCAACAGGGGCTTGGCTTTCTTT.

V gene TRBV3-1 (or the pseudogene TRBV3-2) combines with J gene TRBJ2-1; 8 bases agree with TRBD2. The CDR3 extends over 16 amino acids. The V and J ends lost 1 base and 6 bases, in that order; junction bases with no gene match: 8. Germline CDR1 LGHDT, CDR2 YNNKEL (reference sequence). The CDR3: CASSQGSGGPLNEQFF. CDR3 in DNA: TGTGCCAGCAGCCAAGGTTCGGGGGGGCCCCTCAATGAGCAGTTCTTC.

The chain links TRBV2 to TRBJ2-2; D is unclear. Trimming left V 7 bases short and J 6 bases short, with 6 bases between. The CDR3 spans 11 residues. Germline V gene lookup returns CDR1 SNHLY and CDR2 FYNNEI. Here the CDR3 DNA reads TGTGCCAGCATTTACGCCGGGGAGCTGTTTTTT. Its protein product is CASIYAGELFF.

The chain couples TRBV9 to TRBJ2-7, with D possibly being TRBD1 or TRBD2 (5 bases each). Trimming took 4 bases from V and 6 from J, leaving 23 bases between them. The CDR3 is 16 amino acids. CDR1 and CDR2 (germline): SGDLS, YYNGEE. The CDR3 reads CASSPGGDLGVGEQYF. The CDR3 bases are TGTGCCAGCAGCCCCGGTGGGGACCTAGGGGTAGGCGAGCAGTACTTC.

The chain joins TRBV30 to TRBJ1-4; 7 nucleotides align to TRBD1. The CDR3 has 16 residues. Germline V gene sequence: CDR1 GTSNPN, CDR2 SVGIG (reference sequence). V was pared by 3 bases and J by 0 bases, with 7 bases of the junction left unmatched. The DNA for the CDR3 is TGTGCCTGGAGGGGTAAGGGGGCTGCAACTAATGAAAAACTGTTTTTT. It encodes CAWRGKGAATNEKLFF.

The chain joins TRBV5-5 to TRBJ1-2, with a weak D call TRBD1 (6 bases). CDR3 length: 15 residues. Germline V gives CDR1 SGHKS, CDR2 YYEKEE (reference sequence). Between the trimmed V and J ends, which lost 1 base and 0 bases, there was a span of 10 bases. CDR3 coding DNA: TGTGCCAGCAGCTTGAGGGCAGGGGCTAACTATGGCTACACCTTC. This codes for CASSLRAGANYGYTF.

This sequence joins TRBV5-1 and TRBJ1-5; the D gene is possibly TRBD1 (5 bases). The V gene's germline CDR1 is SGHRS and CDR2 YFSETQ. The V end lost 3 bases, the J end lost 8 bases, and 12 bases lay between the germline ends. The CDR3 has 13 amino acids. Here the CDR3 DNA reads TGCGCCAGCAGCTCGGGAGGGGCAGAGCCCCAGCATTTT. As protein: CASSSGGAEPQHF. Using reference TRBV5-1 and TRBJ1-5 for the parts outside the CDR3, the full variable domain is KAGVTQTPRYLIKTRGQQVTLSCSPISGHRSVSWYQQTPGQGLQFLFEYFSETQRNKGNFPGRFSGRQFSNSRSEMNVSTLELGDSALYLCASSSGGAEPQHFGDGTRLSIL.

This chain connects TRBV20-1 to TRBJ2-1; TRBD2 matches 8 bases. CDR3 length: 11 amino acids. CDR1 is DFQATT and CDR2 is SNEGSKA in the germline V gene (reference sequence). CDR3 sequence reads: CGGASGNEQFF. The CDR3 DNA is TGCGGGGGGGCTAGCGGGAATGAGCAGTTCTTC.

This CDR3 is CASSIVRGDTQYF. CDR3 coding DNA: TGTGCCAGTAGTATAGTAAGAGGGGATACGCAGTATTTT. The chain recombines TRBV19 with TRBJ2-3; a weak D match, TRBD2 (5 bases). Between the trimmed V and J ends, which lost 1 base and 6 bases, there was a span of 8 bases. CDR1 LNHDA and CDR2 SQIVND come from the germline V gene (reference sequence). There are 13 residues in the CDR3. Full variable domain (missing parts from reference TRBV19 and TRBJ2-3): DGGITQSPKYLFRKEGQNVTLSCEQNLNHDAMYWYRQDPGQGLRLIYYSQIVNDFQKGDIAEGYSVSREKKESFPLTVTSAQKNPTAFYLCASSIVRGDTQYFGPGTRLTVL.

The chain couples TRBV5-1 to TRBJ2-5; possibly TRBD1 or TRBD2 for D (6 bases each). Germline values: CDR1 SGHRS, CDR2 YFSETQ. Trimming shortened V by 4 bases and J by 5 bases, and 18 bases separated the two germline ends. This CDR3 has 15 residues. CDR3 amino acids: CASSPGNSGGETQYF. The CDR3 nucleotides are TGCGCCAGCAGCCCCGGAAACTCCGGGGGCGAGACCCAGTACTTC.

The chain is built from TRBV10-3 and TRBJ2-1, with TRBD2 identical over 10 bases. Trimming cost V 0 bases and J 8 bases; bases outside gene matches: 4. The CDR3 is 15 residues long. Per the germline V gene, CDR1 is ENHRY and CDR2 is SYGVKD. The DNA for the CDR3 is TGTGCCATCAGTGAGTCACCTAGCGGGAGCCATGAGCAGTTCTTC. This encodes CAISESPSGSHEQFF.

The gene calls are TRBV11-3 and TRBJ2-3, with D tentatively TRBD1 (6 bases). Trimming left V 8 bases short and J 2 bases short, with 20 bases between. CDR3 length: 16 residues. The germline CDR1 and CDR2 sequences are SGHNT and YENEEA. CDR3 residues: CASAPWGQGLTDTQYF. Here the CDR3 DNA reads TGTGCCAGCGCCCCGTGGGGACAAGGACTCACAGATACGCAGTATTTT.

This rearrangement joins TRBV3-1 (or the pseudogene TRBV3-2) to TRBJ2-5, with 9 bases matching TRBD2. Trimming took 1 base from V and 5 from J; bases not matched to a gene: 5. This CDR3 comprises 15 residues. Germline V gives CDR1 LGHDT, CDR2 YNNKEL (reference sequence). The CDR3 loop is CASSQVAGGPETQYF. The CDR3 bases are TGTGCCAGCAGCCAAGTTGCGGGGGGGCCCGAGACCCAGTACTTC.

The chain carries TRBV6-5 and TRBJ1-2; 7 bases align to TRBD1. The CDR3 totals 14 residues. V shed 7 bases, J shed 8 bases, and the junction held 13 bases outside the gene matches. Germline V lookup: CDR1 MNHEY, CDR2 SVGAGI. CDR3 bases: TGTGCCAGCACCCTGAAACCTGACAGGGTCGGCTACACCTTC. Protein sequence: CASTLKPDRVGYTF.

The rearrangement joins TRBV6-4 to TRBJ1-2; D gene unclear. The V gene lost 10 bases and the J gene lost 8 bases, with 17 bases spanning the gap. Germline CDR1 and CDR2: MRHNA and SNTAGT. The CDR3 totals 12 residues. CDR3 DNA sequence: TGTGCCATGCTGACTGCAATGAGGGGCTACACCTTC. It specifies CAMLTAMRGYTF.

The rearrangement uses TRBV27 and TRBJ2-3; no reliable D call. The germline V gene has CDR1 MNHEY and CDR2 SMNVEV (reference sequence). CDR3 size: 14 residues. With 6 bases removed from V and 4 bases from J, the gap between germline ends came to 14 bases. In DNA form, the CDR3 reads TGTGCCAGCAGACTCGGGCAGGTGTCAGATACGCAGTATTTT. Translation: CASRLGQVSDTQYF.

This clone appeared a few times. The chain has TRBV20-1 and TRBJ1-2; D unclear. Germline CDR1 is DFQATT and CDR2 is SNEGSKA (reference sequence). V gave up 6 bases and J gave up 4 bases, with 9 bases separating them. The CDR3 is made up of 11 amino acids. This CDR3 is CSAQSAYGYTF. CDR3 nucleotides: TGCAGTGCCCAAAGTGCCTATGGCTACACCTTC.

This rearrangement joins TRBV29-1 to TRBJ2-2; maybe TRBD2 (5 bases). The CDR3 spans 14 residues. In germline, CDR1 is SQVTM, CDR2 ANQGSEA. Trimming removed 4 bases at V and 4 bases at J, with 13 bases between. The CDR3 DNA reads TGCAGCGTTGCCCCGCGGGTCGGCACCGGGGAGCTGTTTTTT. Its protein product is CSVAPRVGTGELFF.

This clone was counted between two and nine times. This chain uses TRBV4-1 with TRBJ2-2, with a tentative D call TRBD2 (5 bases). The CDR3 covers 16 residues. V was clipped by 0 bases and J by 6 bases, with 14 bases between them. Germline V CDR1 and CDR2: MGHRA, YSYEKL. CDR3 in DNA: TGCGCCAGCAGCCAAGAAAGCGGAGGACGGTCCGGGGAGCTGTTTTTT. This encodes CASSQESGGRSGELFF.

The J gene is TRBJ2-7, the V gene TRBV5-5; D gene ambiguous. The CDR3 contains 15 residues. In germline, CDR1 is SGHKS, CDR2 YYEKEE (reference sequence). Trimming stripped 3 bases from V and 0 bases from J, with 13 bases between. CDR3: CASSSLPQSSYEQYF. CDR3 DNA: TGTGCCAGCAGCTCCCTTCCCCAAAGCTCCTACGAGCAGTACTTC.